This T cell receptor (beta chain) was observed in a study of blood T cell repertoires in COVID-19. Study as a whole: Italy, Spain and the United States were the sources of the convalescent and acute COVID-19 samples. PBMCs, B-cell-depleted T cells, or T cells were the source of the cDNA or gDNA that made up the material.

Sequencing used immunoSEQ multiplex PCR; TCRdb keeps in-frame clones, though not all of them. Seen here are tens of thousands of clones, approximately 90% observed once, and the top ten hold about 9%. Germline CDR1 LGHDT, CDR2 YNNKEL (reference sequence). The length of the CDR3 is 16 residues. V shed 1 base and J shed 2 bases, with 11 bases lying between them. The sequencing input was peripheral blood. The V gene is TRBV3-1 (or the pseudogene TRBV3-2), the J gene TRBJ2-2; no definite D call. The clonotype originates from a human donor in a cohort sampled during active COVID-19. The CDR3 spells CASSQAHSSNTGELFF. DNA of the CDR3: TGTGCCAGCAGCCAAGCACACAGCTCCAACACCGGGGAGCTGTTTTTT.